This record looks at one TCR beta chain sequence and its context. Time point indicated: baseline pretreatment blood. The sample's treatment: 15 Gy SBRT to primary tumor, nephrectomy 4 weeks later. The record originates from a study of radiation and T cells in renal cell carcinoma. Across the study: Nephrectomy followed 15 Gy stereotactic body radiation by 4 weeks.

TCRdb keeps only in-frame clones here, not all; method: immunoSEQ multiplex PCR. The table has about 130,000 clones, more than 70% seen once; the top ten hold about 12%. The ends were cut back, 2 bases at V and 5 bases at J, with 12 bases in the middle. CDR1 is SNHLY, CDR2 FYNNEI, per germline. This CDR3 has 14 amino acids. The rearrangement uses TRBV2 and TRBJ2-5, with a possible D match to TRBD1 (5 bases). Sequences were derived from blood, sampled from a patient whose treatment included radiotherapy and nephrectomy. This clonotype originated in a woman between 50 and 59 years old with renal cell carcinoma. The CDR3 sequence is CASSENRQIETQYF. Written as DNA, the CDR3 is TGTGCCAGCAGTGAAAATCGACAGATCGAGACCCAGTACTTC.